This TCR beta chain was retrieved from a study of shared clonotypes between healthy human individuals (TCRdb year 2020). Describing the broader study: The cohort included three men and a couple of women between 18 and 49 years of age. Between about 0.9 and 9 billion PBMCs per donor were obtained by leukapheresis. For each donor, CD4 naive and CD4 memory were each given three plates, CD8 naive was given two plates, and CD8 memory was given one plate. To increase sequencing depth and limit assay-specific biases, TCR repertoire library preparation and sequencing were carried out by different laboratories using diverse techniques. Blood TCR repertoires of five healthy adults were deeply sequenced to estimate repertoire size and the extent of clonotype sharing between individuals.

Using the deep immunoSEQ assay, multiplex PCR amplified TCR CDR3 regions from genomic DNA. Genomic DNA extracted from each cell subset was distributed evenly over all wells of several immunoSEQ 96-well plates, and each plate served as one replicate. For sorted subsets, roughly 200 ng of genomic DNA, equivalent to some 30,000 T cell genomes, went into each replicate PCR. Purified libraries were quantified with a Qubit 3.0 fluorometer, sized on a Bioanalyzer 2100, and re-quantified with the KAPA Library Quantification kit. Every immunoSEQ 96-well plate was sequenced on a separate single-read 150-cycle Illumina NextSeq 550 flow cell. From the authors' description of their analysis: Because only junctional sequences without quality scores were contained in the immunoSEQ output, filtering matching that applied to full-length reads could not be performed. To assign V/J genes and CDR3, sequences were annotated against IMGT germline references using PyIR, a Python wrapper for IgBLAST v1.9. Reads were removed for weak V/J assignments (E-value above 1e-6), missing CDR3, stop codons, out-of-frame junctions, or ambiguous translated residues. V3J clonotypes were defined as sequences sharing the same inferred V gene, J gene, and CDR3 amino acid sequence. The percentage overlap between two repertoires was calculated by dividing the number of shared unique clonotypes by the size of the smaller repertoire. Richness of each repertoire was evaluated using RTK rarefaction, the Chao1 estimator, and Recon v2.1 estimates of unobserved clonotypes. For all TCRbeta clonotypes obtained by the gDNA method from four donors, generation probabilities were computed with OLGA. Drawn from immuneACCESS, this table holds only the in-frame rearrangements with V and J called that TCRdb kept. Clones are partly lost; checked studies trace under half to an unresolved V gene and leave the rest unexplained. That table supplies the V and J calls and clone size; D and trimming were determined from the DNA. Here the sample has 2 million to 2.5 million clones; approximately 95% occur a single time. The ten top clones hold around 0.13% of the sample.

What the research found in general, with its limitations: Compared with non-shared clonotypes, the clonotypes found in all four sorted-subset donors had higher generation probabilities. Approximately 5% of naive CD4, 3.5% of naive CD8, approximately 2.2% of memory CD4, and about 0.4% of memory CD8 clonotypes were shared across a few donors. Naive subsets generally had larger estimated clonotype richness than memory subsets did. The genetic and exposure-history diversity represented was limited by the small number of donors. Rarefaction of sorted-subset datasets indicated incomplete sequencing despite the large sequencing depth. Pairwise subsampling indicated that sequencing depth was expected to affect the degree of clonotype sharing among donors. Sampling was restricted to blood, and TCR repertoires in tissues likely differ from the TCR repertoires found in blood.

Of note for this clone: The antigen this receptor binds is unknown. No much larger clone exists at a distance of one base, and base qualities are not known.

The donors were healthy, HIV-negative adults with no recently reported acute infections or vaccinations. Only Caucasian adults living in Nashville, Tennessee, USA were represented among the donors. Magnetic negative selection was used to enrich CD4+ T cells, after which naive cells were positively selected on CD45RA and the negative fraction became the memory subset. Blood was obtained by leukapheresis, after which PBMCs were separated by Ficoll-Histopaque density gradient centrifugation and cryopreserved in liquid nitrogen vapor phase. Purity and quantity of every magnetically sorted T cell population were checked by analytical flow cytometry. Each sorted fraction had its genomic DNA isolated and then quantified by UV absorbance on a Nanodrop 2000c. CDR1 is given as KGHSH and CDR2 as LQKENI, both from the germline V gene. Trimming costs V 2 bases and J 4 bases, and their ends lie 11 bases apart. Including cysteine and phenylalanine, the CDR3 has 15 amino acids. CDR3 DNA only is kept here, 45 bases in frame from base 1.

The clonotype originates from a young man in good health. The chain links TRBV18 with TRBJ1-4; the D gene is unclear. The sequenced sample consisted of naive CD4+ T cells sorted from blood. Explained via the paper, the cell subset or site label denotes: CD45RA+ positively selected. DNA sequence: TGTGCCAGCTCACCAGCGGGGAGTTTTAATGAAAAACTGTTTTTT. Translated, it gives CASSPAGSFNEKLFF.